The TCR beta chain described here comes from a study of blood T cell repertoires in COVID-19. Study as a whole: COVID-19 samples, acute and convalescent, were from the United States, Italy and Spain. Sample material is recorded as cDNA or gDNA derived from T cells, B-cell-depleted T cells, or PBMCs.

Seattle's enrolled individuals joined amid active infection and were then monitored longitudinally. Trimming cost V 2 bases and J 5 bases, with 15 bases left between them. The germline V gene has CDR1 MNHEY and CDR2 SVGAGI. The CDR3 has 15 residues. Assay: immunoSEQ multiplex PCR; the TCRdb copy retains only in-frame clones and omits some. The sample lists 310,000 or so clones, around 90% seen once, with roughly a tenth in the top ten. The V and J genes are TRBV6-5 and TRBJ2-5, with a weak D call TRBD1 (5 bases). Specimen: peripheral blood. This sequence was found in a man aged 25-40 years with COVID-19, enrolled during active disease. CDR3 sequence: CASSYRQPPGETQYF. The CDR3 nucleotides are TGTGCCAGCAGTTACCGACAGCCCCCCGGGGAGACCCAGTACTTC.